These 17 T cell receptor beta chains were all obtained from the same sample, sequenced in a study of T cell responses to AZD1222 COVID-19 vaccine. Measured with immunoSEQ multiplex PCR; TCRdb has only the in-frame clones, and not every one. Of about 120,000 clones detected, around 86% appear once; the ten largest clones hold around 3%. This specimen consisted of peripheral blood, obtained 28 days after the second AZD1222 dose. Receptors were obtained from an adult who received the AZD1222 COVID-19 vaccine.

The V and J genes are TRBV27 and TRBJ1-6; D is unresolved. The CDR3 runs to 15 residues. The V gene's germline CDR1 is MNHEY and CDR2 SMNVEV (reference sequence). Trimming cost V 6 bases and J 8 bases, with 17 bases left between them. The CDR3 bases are TGTGCCAGCAGGCCCGACGGGCAGGTGTATTCACCCCTCCACTTT. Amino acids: CASRPDGQVYSPLHF.

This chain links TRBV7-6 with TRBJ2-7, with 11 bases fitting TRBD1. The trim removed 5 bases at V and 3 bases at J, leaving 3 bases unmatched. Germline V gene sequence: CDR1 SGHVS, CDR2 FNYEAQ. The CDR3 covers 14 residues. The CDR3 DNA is TGTGCCAGCAGCGGGGGACAGGGGGTCTACGAGCAGTACTTC. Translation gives CASSGGQGVYEQYF.

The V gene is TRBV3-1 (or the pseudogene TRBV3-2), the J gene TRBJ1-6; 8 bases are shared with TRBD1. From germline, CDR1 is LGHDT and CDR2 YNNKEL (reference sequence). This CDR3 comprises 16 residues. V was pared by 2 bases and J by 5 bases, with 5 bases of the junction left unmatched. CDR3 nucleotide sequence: TGTGCCAGCAGCCAAACATTGGGACAGGATAATTCACCCCTCCACTTT. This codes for CASSQTLGQDNSPLHF.

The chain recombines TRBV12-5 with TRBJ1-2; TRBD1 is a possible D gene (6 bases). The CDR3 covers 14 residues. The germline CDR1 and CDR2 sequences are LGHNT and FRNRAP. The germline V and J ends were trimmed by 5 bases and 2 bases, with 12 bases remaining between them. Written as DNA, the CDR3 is TGTGCTAGTGGTCCCCCCGGACAGAACTATGGCTACACCTTC. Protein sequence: CASGPPGQNYGYTF.

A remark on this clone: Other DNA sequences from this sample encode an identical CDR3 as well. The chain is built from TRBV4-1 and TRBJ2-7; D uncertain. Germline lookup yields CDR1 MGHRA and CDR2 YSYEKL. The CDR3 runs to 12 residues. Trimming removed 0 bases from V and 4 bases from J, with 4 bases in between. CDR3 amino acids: CASSQEGYEQYF. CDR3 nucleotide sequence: TGCGCCAGCAGCCAAGAGGGATACGAGCAGTACTTC.

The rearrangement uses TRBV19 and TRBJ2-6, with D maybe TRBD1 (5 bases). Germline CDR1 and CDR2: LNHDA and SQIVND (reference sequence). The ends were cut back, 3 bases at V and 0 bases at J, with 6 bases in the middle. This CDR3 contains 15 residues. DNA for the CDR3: TGTGCCAGTAGTATCGACAGCTCTGGGGCCAACGTCCTGACTTTC. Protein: CASSIDSSGANVLTF.

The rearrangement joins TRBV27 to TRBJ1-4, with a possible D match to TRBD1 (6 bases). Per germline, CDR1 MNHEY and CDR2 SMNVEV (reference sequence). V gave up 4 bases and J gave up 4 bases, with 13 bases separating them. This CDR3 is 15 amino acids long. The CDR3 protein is CASSSITGINEKLFF. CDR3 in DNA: TGTGCCAGCAGTTCAATCACAGGGATTAATGAAAAACTGTTTTTT.

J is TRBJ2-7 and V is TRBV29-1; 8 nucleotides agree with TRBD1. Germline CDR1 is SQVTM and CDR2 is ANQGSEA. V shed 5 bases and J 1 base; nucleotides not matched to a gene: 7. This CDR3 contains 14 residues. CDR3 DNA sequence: TGCAGCGTTTTGAACCGGGACAGGTCCTACGAGCAGTACTTC. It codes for CSVLNRDRSYEQYF.

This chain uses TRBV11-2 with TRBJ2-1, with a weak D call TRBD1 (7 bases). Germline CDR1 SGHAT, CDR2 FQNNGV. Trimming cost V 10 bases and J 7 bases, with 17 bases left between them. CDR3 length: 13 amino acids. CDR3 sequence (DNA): TGTGCCACAAGACAGGGAGGCGTAAATGAGCAGTTCTTC. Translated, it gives CATRQGGVNEQFF.

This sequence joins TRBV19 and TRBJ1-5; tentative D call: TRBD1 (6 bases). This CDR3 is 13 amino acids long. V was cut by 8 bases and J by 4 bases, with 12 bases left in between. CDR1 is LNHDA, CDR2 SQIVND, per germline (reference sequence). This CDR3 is CASRQESNQPQHF. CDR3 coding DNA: TGTGCCAGTCGACAGGAAAGTAATCAGCCCCAGCATTTT.

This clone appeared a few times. CDR3 residues: CASSFETPNTGELFF. In DNA, the CDR3 is TGTGCCAGCAGCTTTGAGACGCCTAACACCGGGGAGCTGTTTTTT. V gene TRBV5-8 combines with J gene TRBJ2-2, with unresolved D. The V and J ends lost 2 bases and 2 bases respectively, with 10 bases between them. The CDR3 totals 15 residues. Germline assignment: CDR1 SGHTS and CDR2 YDEGEE. Using reference TRBV5-8 and TRBJ2-2 for the parts outside the CDR3, the full variable domain is EAGVTQSPTHLIKTRGQQATLRCSPISGHTSVYWYQQALGLGLQFLLWYDEGEERNRGNFPPRFSGRQFPNYSSELNVNALELEDSALYLCASSFETPNTGELFFGEGSRLTVL.

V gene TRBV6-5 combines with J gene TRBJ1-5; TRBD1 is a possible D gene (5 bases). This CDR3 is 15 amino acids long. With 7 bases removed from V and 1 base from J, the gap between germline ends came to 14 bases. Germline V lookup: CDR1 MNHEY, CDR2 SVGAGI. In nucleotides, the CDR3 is TGTGCCAGCAATACACAGGTAGCGAGCAATCAGCCCCAGCATTTT. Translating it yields CASNTQVASNQPQHF.

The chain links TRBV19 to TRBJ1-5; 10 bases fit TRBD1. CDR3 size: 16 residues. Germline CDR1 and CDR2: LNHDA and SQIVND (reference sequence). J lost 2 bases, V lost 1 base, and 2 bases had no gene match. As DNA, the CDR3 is TGTGCCAGTAGTATAGGTGGGACAGGGGGCAATCAGCCCCAGCATTTT. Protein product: CASSIGGTGGNQPQHF.

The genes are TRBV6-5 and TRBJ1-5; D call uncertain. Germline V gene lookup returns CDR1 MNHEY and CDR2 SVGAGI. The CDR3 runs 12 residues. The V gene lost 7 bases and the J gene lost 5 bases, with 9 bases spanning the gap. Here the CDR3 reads CASTGSYQPQHF. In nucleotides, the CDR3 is TGTGCCAGCACTGGAAGCTATCAGCCCCAGCATTTT.

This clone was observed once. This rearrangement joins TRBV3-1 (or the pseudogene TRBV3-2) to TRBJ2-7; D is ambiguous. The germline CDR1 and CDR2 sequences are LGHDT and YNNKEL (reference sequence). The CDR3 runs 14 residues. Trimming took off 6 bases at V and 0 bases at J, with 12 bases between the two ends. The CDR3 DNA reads TGTGCCAGCAGTCGCTGGACGGACTCCTACGAGCAGTACTTC. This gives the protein CASSRWTDSYEQYF.

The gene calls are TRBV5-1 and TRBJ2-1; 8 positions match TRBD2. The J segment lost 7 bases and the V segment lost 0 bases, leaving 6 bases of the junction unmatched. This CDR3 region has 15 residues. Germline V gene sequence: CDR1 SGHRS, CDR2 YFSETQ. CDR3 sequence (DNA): TGCGCCAGCAGCTTGGCCCGGGGGGGCCGGAATGAGCAGTTCTTC. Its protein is CASSLARGGRNEQFF.

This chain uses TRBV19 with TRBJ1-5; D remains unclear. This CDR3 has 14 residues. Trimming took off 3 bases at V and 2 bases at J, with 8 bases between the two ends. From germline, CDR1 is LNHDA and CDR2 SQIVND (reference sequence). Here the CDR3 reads CASSISGGNQPQHF. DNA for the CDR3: TGTGCCAGTAGTATTTCGGGCGGCAATCAGCCCCAGCATTTT.